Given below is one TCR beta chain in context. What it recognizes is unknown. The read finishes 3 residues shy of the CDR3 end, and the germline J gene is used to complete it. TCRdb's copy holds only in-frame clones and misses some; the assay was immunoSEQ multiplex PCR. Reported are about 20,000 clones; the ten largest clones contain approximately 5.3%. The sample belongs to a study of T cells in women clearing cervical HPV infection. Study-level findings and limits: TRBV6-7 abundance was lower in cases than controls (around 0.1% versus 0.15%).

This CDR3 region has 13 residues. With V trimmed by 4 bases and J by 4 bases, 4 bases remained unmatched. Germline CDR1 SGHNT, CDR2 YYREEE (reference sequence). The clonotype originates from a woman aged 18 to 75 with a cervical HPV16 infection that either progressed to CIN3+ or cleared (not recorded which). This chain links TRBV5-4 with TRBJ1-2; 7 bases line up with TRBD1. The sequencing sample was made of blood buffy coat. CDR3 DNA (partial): TGTGCCAGCAGCCCGACAGGGTTCTATGGC. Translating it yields CASSPTGFYG. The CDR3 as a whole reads CASSPTGFYGYTF.